This TCR beta chain was recorded in a study of blood T cell repertoires in COVID-19. For the study at large: Italy, Spain and the United States were the sources of the convalescent and acute COVID-19 samples.

The CDR3 consists of 14 residues. Per the germline V gene, CDR1 is MDHEN and CDR2 is SYDVKM. As concerns this clone: The junction shows a germline mismatch at one end, possibly a read error.

Individuals drawn from 20 to 30 US areas were about 18 to 89 years old. Each participant's cohort was designated according to participant-reported clinical history. Sequencing was performed with immunoSEQ multiplex PCR; in TCRdb, only in-frame clones are kept and a portion is missing. The sample carries hundreds of thousands of clones, around nine tenths recorded once. This clonotype was sampled from a woman aged 50 to 60 who had recovered from COVID-19. The sample taken for sequencing was PBMCs or T cells enriched from blood (not recorded which). The chain uses TRBV28 and TRBJ1-2; D unclear. The CDR3 nucleotides read TGTGCCACCAGTGAGGGTGGGCAGCAACTTGGCTACACCTTC. Residues: CATSEGGQQLGYTF.